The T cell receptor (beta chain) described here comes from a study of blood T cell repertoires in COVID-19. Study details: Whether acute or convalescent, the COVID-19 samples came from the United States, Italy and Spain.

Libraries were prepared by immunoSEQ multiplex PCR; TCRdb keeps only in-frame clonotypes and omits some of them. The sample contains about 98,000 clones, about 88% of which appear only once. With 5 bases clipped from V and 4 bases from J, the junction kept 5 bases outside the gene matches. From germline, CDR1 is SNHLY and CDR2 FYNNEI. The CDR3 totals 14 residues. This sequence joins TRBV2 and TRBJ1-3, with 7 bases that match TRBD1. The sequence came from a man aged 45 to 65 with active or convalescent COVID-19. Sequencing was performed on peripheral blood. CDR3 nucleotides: TGTGCCAGCAGTTCAGGGGGGCAAGGAAACACCATATATTTT. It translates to CASSSGGQGNTIYF.